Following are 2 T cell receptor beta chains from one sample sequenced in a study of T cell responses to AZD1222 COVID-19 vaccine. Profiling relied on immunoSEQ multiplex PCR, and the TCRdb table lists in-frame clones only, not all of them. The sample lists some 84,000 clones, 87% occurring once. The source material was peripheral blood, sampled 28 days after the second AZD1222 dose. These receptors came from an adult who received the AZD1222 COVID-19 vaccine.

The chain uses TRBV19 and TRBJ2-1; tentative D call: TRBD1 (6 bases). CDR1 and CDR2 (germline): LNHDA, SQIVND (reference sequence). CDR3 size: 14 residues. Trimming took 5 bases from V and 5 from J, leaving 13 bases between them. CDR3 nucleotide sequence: TGTGCCAGTAGTGTCCGGGACATGGACAATGAGCAGTTCTTC. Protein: CASSVRDMDNEQFF.

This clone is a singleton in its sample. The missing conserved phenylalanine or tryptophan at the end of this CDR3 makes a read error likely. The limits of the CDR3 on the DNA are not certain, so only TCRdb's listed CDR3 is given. The CDR3 sequence is CSAIGQGTPVI. The chain employs TRBV20-1 and TRBJ2-7; the table gives TRBD1 as D, unverified against the DNA. The CDR3 is 11 residues long, counting both termini. The germline V gene has CDR1 DFQATT and CDR2 SNEGSKA (reference sequence).